Included here is one T cell receptor beta chain sequence, with context. The sample belongs to a study of regulatory T cells in long-lasting Graves disease. The germline gives CDR1 SEHNR, CDR2 FQNEAQ (reference sequence). CDR3 length equals 16 residues. V shed 5 bases, J shed 5 bases, and the junction held 14 bases outside the gene matches. In building TCR beta libraries, iRepertoire HTBI primers were used together with Arm-PCR of CDR3 regions. MiXCR, run by TCRdb on the multiplex PCR reads, gives a single entry per CDR3 protein. Of a few hundred thousand distinct CDR3 sequences in the sample, around 15% were seen once. The time point is: newly diagnosed GD, antithyroid drugs for less than 3 months. With RNA extracted from PBMCs as input, the TCR library was made. Separately, the same data were catalogued under a study of T cells in Graves' hyperthyroidism and ophthalmopathy. Turning to that study: HTBI primers were employed in a first-round RT-PCR of the TCR CDR3.

The genes are TRBV7-9 and TRBJ2-5, with 7 bases matching TRBD2. The source was peripheral blood mononuclear cells (PBMCs), collected at new diagnosis, from a patient treated with antithyroid drugs. The source of this sequence is a woman aged 18-29 years with Graves disease. The CDR3 region is CASSQAGRPSKETQYF. CDR3 DNA: TGTGCCAGCAGCCAAGCGGGACGCCCAAGTAAGGAGACCCAGTACTTC.